These 11 T cell receptor beta chains share one sample of origin, sequenced in a study of PD-1 blockade in classical Hodgkin lymphoma. Some clones are missing from TCRdb's copy, which holds only in-frame ones; the method was immunoSEQ multiplex PCR. The sample consists of over 50,000 clones, about 85% of them appearing once. This sample's time point: cycle 4 day 1 (C4D1), after less than 7 weeks of nivolumab. Exposure to brentuximab vedotin varied, and each patient had relapsed following autologous stem cell transplantation. The sample consisted of peripheral blood mononuclear cells (PBMCs), taken before the fourth cycle of nivolumab. The source of these receptors is a human donor with classical Hodgkin lymphoma.

This clone was picked up one time. The gene calls are TRBV19 and TRBJ2-3; weak D call: TRBD1 (5 bases). With 7 bases removed from V and 0 bases from J, the gap between germline ends came to 14 bases. The CDR3 is 15 amino acids. Looked up from germline, CDR1 is LNHDA and CDR2 is SQIVND (reference sequence). The CDR3 reads CASNELGLSTDTQYF. CDR3 DNA: TGTGCCAGTAACGAGCTGGGGCTTAGCACAGATACGCAGTATTTT. The full variable domain, its missing parts supplied by reference TRBV19 and TRBJ2-3, is DGGITQSPKYLFRKEGQNVTLSCEQNLNHDAMYWYRQDPGQGLRLIYYSQIVNDFQKGDIAEGYSVSREKKESFPLTVTSAQKNPTAFYLCASNELGLSTDTQYFGPGTRLTVL.

The rearrangement uses TRBV6-5 and TRBJ2-5; perhaps TRBD2 as D (6 bases). CDR1 and CDR2 (germline): MNHEY, SVGAGI. V was pared by 5 bases and J by 3 bases, with 13 bases between. The CDR3 consists of 14 residues. CDR3 sequence (DNA): TGTGCCAGCAGTCCCGGGACTTTCGAAGAGACCCAGTACTTC. It translates to CASSPGTFEETQYF.

The chain employs TRBV30 and TRBJ2-1; D gene ambiguous. Germline loops: CDR1 GTSNPN, CDR2 SVGIG (reference sequence). V lost 5 bases and J lost 1, with 15 bases in between. The CDR3 has 15 amino acids. In DNA form, the CDR3 reads TGTGCCTGGGCCCGGACGGCCAAGTCCTACAATGAGCAGTTCTTC. This codes for CAWARTAKSYNEQFF.

The chain carries TRBV11-2 and TRBJ2-7; no clear D gene. This CDR3 spans 14 amino acids. Trimming removed 2 bases at V and 5 bases at J, with 13 bases between. Germline V gene data show CDR1 as SGHAT and CDR2 as FQNNGV. CDR3 nucleotide sequence: TGTGCCAGCAGCTTATTTCCAGGATCCCACGAGCAGTACTTC. Its translation: CASSLFPGSHEQYF.

The sample holds a few counts of this clone. The V gene is TRBV19, the J gene TRBJ2-3, with a possible D match to TRBD2 (6 bases). The CDR3 runs to 15 residues. V was clipped by 3 bases and J by 0 bases, with 10 bases between them. Germline CDR1 and CDR2: LNHDA and SQIVND (reference sequence). The CDR3 nucleotides are TGTGCCAGTAGTATTCGGGAGTCTAGCACAGATACGCAGTATTTT. Its protein product is CASSIRESSTDTQYF.

The chain joins TRBV9 to TRBJ1-5; a possible D gene is TRBD1 (5 bases). The V end was cut by 0 bases, the J end by 4 bases, with 5 bases between. The germline gives CDR1 SGDLS, CDR2 YYNGEE. This CDR3 spans 13 amino acids. The CDR3 sequence: CASSVAGNQPQHF. The CDR3 DNA is TGTGCCAGCAGCGTAGCAGGGAATCAGCCCCAGCATTTT.

The chain employs TRBV2 and TRBJ1-2; maybe TRBD1 (6 bases). The germline V and J ends were trimmed by 7 bases and 4 bases, with 19 bases remaining between them. CDR1 and CDR2 from the germline V gene are SNHLY and FYNNEI. The length of the CDR3 is 15 residues. The CDR3 here is CASTDRYNWGYGYTF. The CDR3 DNA reads as TGTGCCAGCACGGACAGATACAACTGGGGCTATGGCTACACCTTC.

The rearrangement links TRBV28 to TRBJ1-4; a possible D gene is TRBD1 (5 bases). CDR1 and CDR2 (germline): MDHEN, SYDVKM. The V gene lost 3 bases and the J gene lost 5 bases, with 16 bases spanning the gap. This CDR3 is built from 16 residues. The CDR3 here is CASSLVGRRENEKLFF. The CDR3 nucleotides are TGTGCCAGCAGTTTGGTGGGACGGAGAGAAAATGAAAAACTGTTTTTT. The full variable domain, rest sourced from reference TRBV28 and TRBJ1-4, is DVKVTQSSRYLVKRTGEKVFLECVQDMDHENMFWYRQDPGLGLRLIYFSYDVKMKEKGDIPEGYSVSREKKERFSLILESASTNQTSMYLCASSLVGRRENEKLFFGSGTQLSVL.

The chain employs TRBV9 and TRBJ2-5; no firm D call. The CDR3 contains 15 residues. Germline values: CDR1 SGDLS, CDR2 YYNGEE. The ends were cut back, 4 bases at V and 2 bases at J, with 15 bases in the middle. The chain's CDR3 is CASSPHPLVQETQYF. The CDR3 bases are TGTGCCAGCAGCCCTCATCCCCTAGTACAAGAGACCCAGTACTTC. The entire variable domain, with the rest obtained from reference TRBV9 and TRBJ2-5, is as follows: DSGVTQTPKHLITATGQRVTLRCSPRSGDLSVYWYQQSLDQGLQFLIQYYNGEERAKGNILERFSAQQFPDLHSELNLSSLELGDSALYFCASSPHPLVQETQYFGPGTRLLVL.

This clone was counted a few times. The rearrangement uses TRBV28 and TRBJ1-2; a weak D match, TRBD1 (5 bases). Germline loops: CDR1 MDHEN, CDR2 SYDVKM. The CDR3 contains 16 residues. V lost 4 bases and J lost 0, with 15 bases in between. CDR3 in DNA: TGTGCCAGCAGTTCAGGAGGGACGGCCACTAACTATGGCTACACCTTC. It translates to CASSSGGTATNYGYTF.

The rearrangement joins TRBV7-9 to TRBJ2-5; D is unresolved. This CDR3 spans 12 amino acids. Germline assignment: CDR1 SEHNR and CDR2 FQNEAQ (reference sequence). V was cut by 0 bases and J by 5 bases, with 4 bases left in between. CDR3 region: CASSLAWETQYF. In DNA, the CDR3 is TGTGCCAGCAGCTTAGCTTGGGAGACCCAGTACTTC.